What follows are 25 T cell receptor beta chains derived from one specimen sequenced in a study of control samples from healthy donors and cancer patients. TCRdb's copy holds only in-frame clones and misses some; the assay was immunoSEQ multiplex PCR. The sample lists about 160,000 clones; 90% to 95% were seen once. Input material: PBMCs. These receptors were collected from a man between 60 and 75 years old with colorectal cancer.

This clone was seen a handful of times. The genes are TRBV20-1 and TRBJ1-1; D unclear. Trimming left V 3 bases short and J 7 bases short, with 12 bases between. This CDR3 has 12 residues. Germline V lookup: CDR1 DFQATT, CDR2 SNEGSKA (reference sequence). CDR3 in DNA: TGCAGTGCTAGTCTCGCCCAGGTTGAAGCTTTCTTT. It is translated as CSASLAQVEAFF.

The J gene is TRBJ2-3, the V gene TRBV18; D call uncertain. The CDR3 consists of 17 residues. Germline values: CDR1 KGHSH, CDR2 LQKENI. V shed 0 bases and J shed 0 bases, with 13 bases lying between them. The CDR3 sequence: CASSPPTQFTSTDTQYF. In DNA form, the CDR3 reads TGTGCCAGCTCACCACCGACACAATTTACTAGCACAGATACGCAGTATTTT.

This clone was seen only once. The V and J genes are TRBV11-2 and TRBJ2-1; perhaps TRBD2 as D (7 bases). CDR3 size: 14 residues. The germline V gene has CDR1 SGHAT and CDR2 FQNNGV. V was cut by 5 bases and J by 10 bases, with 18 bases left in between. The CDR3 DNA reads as TGTGCCAGCAGCGCCAGGGGACTACTATCGGAGCAGTTCTTC. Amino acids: CASSARGLLSEQFF.

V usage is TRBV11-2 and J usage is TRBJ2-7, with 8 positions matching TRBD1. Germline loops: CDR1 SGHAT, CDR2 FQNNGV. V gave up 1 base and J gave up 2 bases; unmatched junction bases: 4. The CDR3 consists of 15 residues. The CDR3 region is CASSLAPGQAYEQYF. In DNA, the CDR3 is TGTGCCAGCAGCTTAGCCCCGGGACAGGCCTACGAGCAGTACTTC.

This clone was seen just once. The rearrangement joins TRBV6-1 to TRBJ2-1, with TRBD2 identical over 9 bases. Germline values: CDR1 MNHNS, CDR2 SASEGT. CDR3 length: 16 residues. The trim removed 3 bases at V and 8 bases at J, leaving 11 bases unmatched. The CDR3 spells CASSDWRGGIRDEQFF. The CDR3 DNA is TGTGCCAGCAGTGACTGGCGGGGGGGCATTAGGGATGAGCAGTTCTTC.

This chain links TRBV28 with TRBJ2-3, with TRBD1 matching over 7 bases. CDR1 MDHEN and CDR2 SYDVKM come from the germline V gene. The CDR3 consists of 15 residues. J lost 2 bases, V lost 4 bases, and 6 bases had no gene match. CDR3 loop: CASSSSGQITDTQYF. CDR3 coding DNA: TGTGCCAGCAGTTCCTCGGGACAGATCACAGATACGCAGTATTTT.

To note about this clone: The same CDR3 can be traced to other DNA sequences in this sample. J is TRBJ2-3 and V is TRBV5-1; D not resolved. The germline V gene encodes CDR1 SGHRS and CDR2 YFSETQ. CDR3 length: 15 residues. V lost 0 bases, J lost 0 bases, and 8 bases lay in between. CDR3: CASSLAGASTDTQYF. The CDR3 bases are TGCGCCAGCAGCTTGGCAGGTGCTAGCACAGATACGCAGTATTTT.

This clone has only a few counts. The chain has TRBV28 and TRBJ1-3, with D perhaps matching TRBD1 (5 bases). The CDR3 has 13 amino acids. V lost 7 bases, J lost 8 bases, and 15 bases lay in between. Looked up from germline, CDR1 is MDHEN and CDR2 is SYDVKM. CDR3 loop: CASTGGPADTIYF. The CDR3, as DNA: TGTGCCAGCACCGGGGGACCTGCGGACACCATATATTTT.

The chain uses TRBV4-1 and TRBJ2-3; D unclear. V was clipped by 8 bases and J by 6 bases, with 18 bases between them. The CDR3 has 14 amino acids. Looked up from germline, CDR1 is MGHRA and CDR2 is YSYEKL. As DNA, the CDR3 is TGCGCCAGCGGTGGACGGCCAAAGACGGATACGCAGTATTTT. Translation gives CASGGRPKTDTQYF.

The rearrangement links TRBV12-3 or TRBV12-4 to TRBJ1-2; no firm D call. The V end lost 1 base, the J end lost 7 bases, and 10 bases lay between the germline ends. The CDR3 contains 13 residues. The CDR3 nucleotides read TGTGCCAGCAGTTTAGGGGAGCGGAGTGGCTACACCTTC. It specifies CASSLGERSGYTF.

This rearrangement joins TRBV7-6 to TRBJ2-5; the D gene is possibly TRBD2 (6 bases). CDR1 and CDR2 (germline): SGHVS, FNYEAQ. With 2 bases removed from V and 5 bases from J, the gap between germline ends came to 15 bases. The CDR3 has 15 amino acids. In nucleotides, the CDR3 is TGTGCCAGCAGCTTAATGGGACTCACCCAGGAGACCCAGTACTTC. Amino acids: CASSLMGLTQETQYF.

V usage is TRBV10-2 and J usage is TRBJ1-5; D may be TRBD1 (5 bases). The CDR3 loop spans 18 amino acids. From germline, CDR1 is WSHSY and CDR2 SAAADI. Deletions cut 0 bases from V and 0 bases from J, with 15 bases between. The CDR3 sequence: CASSESWGRYYSNQPQHF. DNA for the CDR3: TGCGCCAGCAGTGAGTCCTGGGGCCGATATTATAGCAATCAGCCCCAGCATTTT.

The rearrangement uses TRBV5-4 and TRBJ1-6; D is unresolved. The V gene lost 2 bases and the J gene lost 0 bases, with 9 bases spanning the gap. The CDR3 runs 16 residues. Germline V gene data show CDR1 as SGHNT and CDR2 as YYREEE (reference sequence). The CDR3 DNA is TGTGCCAGCAGCTTAGACGGGAGCTCCTATAATTCACCCCTCCACTTT. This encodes CASSLDGSSYNSPLHF.

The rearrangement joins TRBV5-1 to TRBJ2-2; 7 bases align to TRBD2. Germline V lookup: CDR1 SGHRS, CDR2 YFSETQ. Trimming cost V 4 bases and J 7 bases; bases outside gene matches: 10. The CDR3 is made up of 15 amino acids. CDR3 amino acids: CASSASGVRGGELFF. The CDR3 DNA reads TGCGCCAGCAGCGCGAGCGGGGTACGGGGCGGGGAGCTGTTTTTT.

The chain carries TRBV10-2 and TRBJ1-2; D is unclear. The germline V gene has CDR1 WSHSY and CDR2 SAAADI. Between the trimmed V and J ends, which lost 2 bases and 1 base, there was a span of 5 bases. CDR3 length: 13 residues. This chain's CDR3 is CASSEEGNYGYTF. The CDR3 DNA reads TGCGCCAGCAGTGAGGAGGGTAACTATGGCTACACCTTC.

CDR3 coding DNA: TGTGCCAGTAGTGGGCAGGGGAGGGTCGAGCAGTACTTC. It yields the protein CASSGQGRVEQYF. The V call is TRBV19, the J call TRBJ2-7, with D possibly being TRBD2 (7 bases). The CDR3 spans 13 residues. Trimming shortened V by 5 bases and J by 6 bases, and 14 bases separated the two germline ends. In germline, CDR1 is LNHDA, CDR2 SQIVND (reference sequence).

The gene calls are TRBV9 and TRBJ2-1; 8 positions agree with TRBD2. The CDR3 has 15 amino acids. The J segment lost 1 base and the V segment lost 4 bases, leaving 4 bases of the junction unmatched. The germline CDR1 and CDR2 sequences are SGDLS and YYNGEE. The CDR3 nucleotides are TGTGCCAGCAGCCCCCGACTAGCGTCCTACAATGAGCAGTTCTTC. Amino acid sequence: CASSPRLASYNEQFF.

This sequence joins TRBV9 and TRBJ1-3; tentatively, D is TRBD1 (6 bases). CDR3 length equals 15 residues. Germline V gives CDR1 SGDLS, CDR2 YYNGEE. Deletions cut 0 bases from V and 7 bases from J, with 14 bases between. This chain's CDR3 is CASSVAGASWNTIYF. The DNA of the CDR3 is TGTGCCAGCAGCGTAGCGGGGGCAAGCTGGAACACCATATATTTT. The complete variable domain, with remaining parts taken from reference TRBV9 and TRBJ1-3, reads DSGVTQTPKHLITATGQRVTLRCSPRSGDLSVYWYQQSLDQGLQFLIQYYNGEERAKGNILERFSAQQFPDLHSELNLSSLELGDSALYFCASSVAGASWNTIYFGEGSWLTVV.

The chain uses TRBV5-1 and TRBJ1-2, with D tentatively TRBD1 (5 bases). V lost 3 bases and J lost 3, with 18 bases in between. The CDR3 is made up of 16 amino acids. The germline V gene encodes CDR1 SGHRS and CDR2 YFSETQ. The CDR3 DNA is TGCGCCAGCAGCTCGTCTGGGGGGACTAACGACTATGGCTACACCTTC. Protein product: CASSSSGGTNDYGYTF.

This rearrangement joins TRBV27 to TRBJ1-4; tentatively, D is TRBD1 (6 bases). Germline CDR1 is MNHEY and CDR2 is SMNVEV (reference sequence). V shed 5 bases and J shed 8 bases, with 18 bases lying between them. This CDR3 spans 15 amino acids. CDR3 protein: CASSDVGDNGEKLFF. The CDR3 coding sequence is TGTGCCAGCAGTGACGTGGGGGACAACGGGGAAAAACTGTTTTTT.

CDR3 residues: CASSAGQTYGYTF. The CDR3 nucleotides are TGTGCCAGTAGCGCGGGACAGACCTATGGCTACACCTTC. The gene calls are TRBV19 and TRBJ1-2, with 7 bases fitting TRBD1. The CDR3 contains 13 residues. Unmatched junction bases numbered 5, after V lost 6 bases and J lost 4 bases. Per the germline V gene, CDR1 is LNHDA and CDR2 is SQIVND (reference sequence). Looking up the rest from reference TRBV19 and TRBJ1-2 gives the full variable domain: DGGITQSPKYLFRKEGQNVTLSCEQNLNHDAMYWYRQDPGQGLRLIYYSQIVNDFQKGDIAEGYSVSREKKESFPLTVTSAQKNPTAFYLCASSAGQTYGYTFGSGTRLTVV.

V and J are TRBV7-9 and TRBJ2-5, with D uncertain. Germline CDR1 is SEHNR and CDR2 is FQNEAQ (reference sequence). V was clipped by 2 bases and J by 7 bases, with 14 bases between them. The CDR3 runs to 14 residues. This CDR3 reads CASSLPELSGTQYF. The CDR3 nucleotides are TGTGCCAGCAGCTTACCAGAGTTATCCGGGACCCAGTACTTC.

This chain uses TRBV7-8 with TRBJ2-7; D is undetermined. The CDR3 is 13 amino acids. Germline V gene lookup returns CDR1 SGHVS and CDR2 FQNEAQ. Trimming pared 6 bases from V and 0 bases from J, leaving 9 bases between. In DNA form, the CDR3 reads TGTGCCAGCAGTTTCAGAAACTCCTACGAGCAGTACTTC. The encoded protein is CASSFRNSYEQYF.

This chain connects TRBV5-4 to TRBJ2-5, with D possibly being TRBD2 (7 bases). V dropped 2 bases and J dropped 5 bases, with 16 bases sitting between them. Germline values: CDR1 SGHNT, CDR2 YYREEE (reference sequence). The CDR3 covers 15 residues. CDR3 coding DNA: TGTGCCAGCAGCTTCCGGGGGGCCGGGGGGGAGACCCAGTACTTC. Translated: CASSFRGAGGETQYF.

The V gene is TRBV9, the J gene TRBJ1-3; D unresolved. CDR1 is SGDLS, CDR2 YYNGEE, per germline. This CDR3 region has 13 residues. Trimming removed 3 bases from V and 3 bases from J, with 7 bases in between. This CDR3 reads CASSAGSGNTIYF. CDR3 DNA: TGTGCCAGCAGCGCCGGGAGTGGAAACACCATATATTTT. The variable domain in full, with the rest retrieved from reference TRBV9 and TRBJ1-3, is DSGVTQTPKHLITATGQRVTLRCSPRSGDLSVYWYQQSLDQGLQFLIQYYNGEERAKGNILERFSAQQFPDLHSELNLSSLELGDSALYFCASSAGSGNTIYFGEGSWLTVV.